A selection of T cell receptor beta chains follows, all from one sample in a study of vaccination effects on CD4 cells after COVID-19. The antigens for these receptors are not known. Clones were read by immunoSEQ multiplex PCR, and TCRdb kept only the in-frame ones, dropping some. Among 55,000 to 70,000 clones listed, 76% were seen once. Source: CD4+ T cells from PBMCs cultured with HCoV-OC43 spike peptides, taken after COVID-19 vaccination. The receptors were gathered from a human donor who received a COVID-19 vaccine. Each CDR3 is given with its conserved first and last residue. D genes are given only for firm matches. Clone size is shown for a subset of rows, as once, few, many or a class of expanded clone.

clone size	V gene	D gene	J gene	CDR3 protein	CDR3 DNA
-	TRBV19	TRBD1	TRBJ1-2	CASSGQGREGYTF	TGTGCCAGTAGTGGACAGGGGCGGGAAGGCTACACCTTC
-	TRBV6-6	TRBD2	TRBJ2-4	CASSHDWGGKNIQYF	TGTGCCAGCAGCCACGATTGGGGGGGCAAAAACATTCAGTACTTC
-	TRBV5-1	-	TRBJ1-2	CASSLGVELDGYTF	TGCGCCAGCAGCTTGGGAGTCGAACTAGATGGCTACACCTTC
few	TRBV4-2	-	TRBJ1-1	CASSAKLLRGGTEAFF	TGTGCCAGCAGCGCGAAGCTGCTAAGGGGTGGCACTGAAGCTTTCTTT
-	TRBV5-4	-	TRBJ1-4	CASSLVNEKLFF	TGTGCCAGCAGCTTGGTTAATGAAAAACTGTTTTTT
-	TRBV12-3/TRBV12-4	-	TRBJ1-2	CASSPIGGYTF	TGTGCCAGCAGTCCGATAGGCGGCTACACCTTC
-	TRBV5-1	TRBD2	TRBJ2-5	CASSLEAGGPLQETQYF	TGCGCCAGCAGCTTGGAGGCGGGGGGGCCCCTCCAAGAGACCCAGTACTTC
once	TRBV24-1	-	TRBJ1-1	CATSDSGAGKRAFF	TGTGCCACCAGTGATTCGGGGGCGGGAAAGAGAGCTTTCTTT
-	TRBV7-9	-	TRBJ1-2	CASSLTGSGGHGYTF	TGTGCCAGCAGCTTAACCGGCAGCGGGGGGCATGGCTACACCTTC
-	TRBV6-2/TRBV6-3	TRBD2	TRBJ2-3	CASSSRRGTPRDTQYF	TGTGCCAGCAGTTCTCGGCGGGGGACCCCCCGGGATACGCAGTATTTT
-	TRBV11-3	-	TRBJ1-6	CASSLVARESSYNSPLHF	TGTGCCAGCAGCTTAGTGGCCAGGGAAAGCTCCTATAATTCACCCCTCCACTTT
-	TRBV5-1	TRBD1	TRBJ1-6	CASSFGGSGGQMNSPLHF	TGCGCCAGCAGCTTTGGGGGCTCCGGGGGACAGATGAATTCACCCCTCCACTTT
few	TRBV7-8	-	TRBJ1-2	CASSLGDYGYTF	TGTGCCAGCAGCTTAGGGGACTACGGCTACACCTTC
few	TRBV12-3/TRBV12-4	-	TRBJ2-2	CASSSQGSGELFF	TGTGCCAGCAGCTCACAGGGTTCCGGGGAGCTGTTTTTT